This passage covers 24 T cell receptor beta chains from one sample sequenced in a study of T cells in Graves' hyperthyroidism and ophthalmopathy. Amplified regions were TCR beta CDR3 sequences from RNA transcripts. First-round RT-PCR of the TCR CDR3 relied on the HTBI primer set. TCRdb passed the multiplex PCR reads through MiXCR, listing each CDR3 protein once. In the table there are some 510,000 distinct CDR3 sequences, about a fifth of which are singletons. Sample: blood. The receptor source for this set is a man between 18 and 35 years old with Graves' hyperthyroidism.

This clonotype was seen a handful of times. CDR3 nucleotides: TGTGCCAGCTCACCCCGGGACGCCAACACCGGGGAGCTGTTTTTT. This codes for CASSPRDANTGELFF. This chain connects TRBV18 to TRBJ2-2, with D possibly being TRBD1 or TRBD2 (5 bases each). Trimming removed 3 bases at V and 2 bases at J, with 10 bases between. Looked up from germline, CDR1 is KGHSH and CDR2 is LQKENI. This CDR3 comprises 15 residues.

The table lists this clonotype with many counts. CDR3 DNA sequence: TGTGCCAGCAGTTATACGGGGGGAATCAATCAGCCCCAGCATTTT. Amino acid sequence: CASSYTGGINQPQHF. The J gene is TRBJ1-5, the V gene TRBV6-5; D possibly corresponds to TRBD1 (5 bases). Between the trimmed V and J ends, which lost 3 bases and 3 bases, there was a span of 12 bases. This CDR3 spans 15 amino acids. The germline CDR1 and CDR2 sequences are MNHEY and SVGAGI.

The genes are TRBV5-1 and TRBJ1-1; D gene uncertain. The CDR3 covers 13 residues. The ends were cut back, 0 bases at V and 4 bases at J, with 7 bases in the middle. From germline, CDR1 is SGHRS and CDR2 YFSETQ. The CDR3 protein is CASSLDHPTEAFF. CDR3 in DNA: TGCGCCAGCAGCTTGGATCATCCCACTGAAGCTTTCTTT.

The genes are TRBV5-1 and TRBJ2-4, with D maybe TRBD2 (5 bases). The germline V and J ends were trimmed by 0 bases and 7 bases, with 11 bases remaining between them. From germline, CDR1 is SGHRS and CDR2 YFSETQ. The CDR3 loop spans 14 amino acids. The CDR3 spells CASSLGEGGNIQYF. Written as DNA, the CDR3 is TGCGCCAGCAGCTTGGGAGAGGGCGGGAACATTCAGTACTTC.

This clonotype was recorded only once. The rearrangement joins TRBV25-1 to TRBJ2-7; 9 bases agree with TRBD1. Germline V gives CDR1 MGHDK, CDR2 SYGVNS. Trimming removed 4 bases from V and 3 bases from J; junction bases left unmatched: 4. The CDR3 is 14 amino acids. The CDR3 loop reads CASSVPGQGYEQYF. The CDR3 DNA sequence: TGTGCCAGCAGTGTACCGGGACAGGGCTACGAGCAGTACTTC.

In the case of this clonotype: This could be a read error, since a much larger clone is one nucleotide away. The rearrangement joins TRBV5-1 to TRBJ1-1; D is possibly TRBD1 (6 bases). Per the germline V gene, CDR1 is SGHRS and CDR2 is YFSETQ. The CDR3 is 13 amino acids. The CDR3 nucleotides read TGCGCCGGCAGCAGAGACAGGCAAGGGGCAGCTTTCTTT. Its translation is CAGSRDRQGAAFF.

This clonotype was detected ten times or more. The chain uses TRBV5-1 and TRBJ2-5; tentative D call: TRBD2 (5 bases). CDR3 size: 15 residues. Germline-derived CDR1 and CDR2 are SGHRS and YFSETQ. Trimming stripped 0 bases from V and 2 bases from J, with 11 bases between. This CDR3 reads CASSLDGRTQETQYF. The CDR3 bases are TGCGCCAGCAGCTTGGACGGCAGGACTCAAGAGACCCAGTACTTC.

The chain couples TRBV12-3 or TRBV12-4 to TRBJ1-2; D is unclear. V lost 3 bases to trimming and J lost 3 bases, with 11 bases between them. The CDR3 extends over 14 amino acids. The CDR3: CASSLGSLYYGYTF. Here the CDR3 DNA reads TGTGCCAGCAGTTTGGGCAGCTTGTACTATGGCTACACCTTC.

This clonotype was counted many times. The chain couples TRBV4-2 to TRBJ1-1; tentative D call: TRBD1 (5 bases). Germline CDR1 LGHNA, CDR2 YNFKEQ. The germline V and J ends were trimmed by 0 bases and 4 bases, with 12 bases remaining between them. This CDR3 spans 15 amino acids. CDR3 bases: TGTGCCAGCAGCCAAGATCGGCAGGGCGGCACTGAAGCTTTCTTT. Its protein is CASSQDRQGGTEAFF.

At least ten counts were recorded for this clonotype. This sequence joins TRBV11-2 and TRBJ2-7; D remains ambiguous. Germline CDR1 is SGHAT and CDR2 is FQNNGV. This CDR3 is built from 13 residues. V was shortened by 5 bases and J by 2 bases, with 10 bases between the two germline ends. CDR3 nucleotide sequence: TGTGCCAGCAGCCCGGGCTTGCCCTACGAGCAGTACTTC. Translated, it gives CASSPGLPYEQYF.

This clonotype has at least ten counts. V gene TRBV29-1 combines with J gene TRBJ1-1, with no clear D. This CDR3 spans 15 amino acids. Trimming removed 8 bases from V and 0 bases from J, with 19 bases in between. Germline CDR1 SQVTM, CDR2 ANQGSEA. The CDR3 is CSPLELGSMNTEAFF. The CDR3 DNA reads TGCAGCCCCTTAGAACTGGGATCCATGAACACTGAAGCTTTCTTT.

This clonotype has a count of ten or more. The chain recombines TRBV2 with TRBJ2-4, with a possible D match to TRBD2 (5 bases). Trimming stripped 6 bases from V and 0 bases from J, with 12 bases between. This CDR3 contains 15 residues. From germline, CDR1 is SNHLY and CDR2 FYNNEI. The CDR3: CASRGVDLAKNIQYF. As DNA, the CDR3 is TGTGCCAGCAGGGGAGTCGATCTAGCCAAAAACATTCAGTACTTC. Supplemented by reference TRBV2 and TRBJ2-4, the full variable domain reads EPEVTQTPSHQVTQMGQEVILRCVPISNHLYFYWYRQILGQKVEFLVSFYNNEISEKSEIFDDQFSVERPDGSNFTLKIRSTKLEDSAMYFCASRGVDLAKNIQYFGAGTRLSVL.

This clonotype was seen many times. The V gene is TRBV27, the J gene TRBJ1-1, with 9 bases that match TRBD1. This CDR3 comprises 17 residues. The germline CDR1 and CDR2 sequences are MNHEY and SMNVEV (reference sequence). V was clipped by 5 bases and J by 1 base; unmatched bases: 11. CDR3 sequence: CASSPLGQGKGNTEAFF. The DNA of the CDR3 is TGTGCCAGCAGTCCTCTCGGACAGGGGAAGGGGAACACTGAAGCTTTCTTT.

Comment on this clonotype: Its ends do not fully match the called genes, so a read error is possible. The CDR3 DNA is TGTGCCAGCAGCTCGTGGACAGCCTCCTCTCGAAACACTATATATTTT. It codes for CASSSWTASSRNTIYF. This chain links TRBV13 with TRBJ1-3; possibly TRBD1 for D (6 bases). Germline V CDR1 and CDR2: PRHDT, FYEKMQ (reference sequence). This CDR3 has 16 residues. The whole variable domain, filled in from reference TRBV13 and TRBJ1-3, reads AAGVIQSPRHLIKEKRETATLKCYPIPRHDTVYWYQQGPGQDPQFLISFYEKMQSDKGSIPDRFSAQQFSDYHSELNMSSLELGDSALYFCASSSWTASSRNTIYFGEGSWLTVV.

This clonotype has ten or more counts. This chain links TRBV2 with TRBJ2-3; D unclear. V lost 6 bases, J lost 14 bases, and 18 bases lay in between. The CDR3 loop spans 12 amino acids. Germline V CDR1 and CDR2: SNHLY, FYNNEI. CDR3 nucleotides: TGTGCCAGCAGGAGTGAACTTCCTCCTGCGTATTTT. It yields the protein CASRSELPPAYF.

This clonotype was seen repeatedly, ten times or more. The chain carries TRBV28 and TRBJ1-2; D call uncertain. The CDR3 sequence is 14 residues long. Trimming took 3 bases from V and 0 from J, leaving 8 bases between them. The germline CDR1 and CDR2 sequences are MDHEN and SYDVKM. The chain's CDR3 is CASSFLRANYGYTF. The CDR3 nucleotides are TGTGCCAGCAGTTTTCTGCGAGCTAACTATGGCTACACCTTC.

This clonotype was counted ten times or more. This CDR3 is CASSLPGTFYGNIQYF. Written as DNA, the CDR3 is TGTGCCAGCAGTTTACCCGGGACATTTTATGGAAACATTCAGTACTTC. The chain combines TRBV28 with TRBJ2-4; D is perhaps TRBD1 (6 bases). The CDR3 consists of 16 residues. CDR1 is MDHEN and CDR2 is SYDVKM in the germline V gene. Trimming removed 2 bases from V and 6 bases from J, with 17 bases in between.

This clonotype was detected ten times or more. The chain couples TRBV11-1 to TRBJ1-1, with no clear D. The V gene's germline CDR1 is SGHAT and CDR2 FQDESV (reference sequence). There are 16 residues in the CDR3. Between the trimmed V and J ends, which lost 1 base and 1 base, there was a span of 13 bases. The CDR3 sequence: CASSLESFPQNTEAFF. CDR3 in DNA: TGTGCCAGCAGCTTAGAGAGTTTCCCACAGAACACTGAAGCTTTCTTT.

CDR3 sequence (DNA): TGTGCCACCAGTGAATCAGGAGCCCACGCCTACGAGCAGTACTTC. It codes for CATSESGAHAYEQYF. This sequence joins TRBV24-1 and TRBJ2-7; D is undetermined. V shed 4 bases and J shed 2 bases, with 14 bases lying between them. The CDR3 contains 15 residues. Germline-derived CDR1 and CDR2 are KGHDR and SFDVKD.

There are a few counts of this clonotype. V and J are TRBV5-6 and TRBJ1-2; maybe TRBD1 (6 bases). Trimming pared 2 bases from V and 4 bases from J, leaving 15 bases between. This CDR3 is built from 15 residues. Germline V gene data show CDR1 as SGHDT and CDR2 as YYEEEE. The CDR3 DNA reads TGTGCCAGCAGCTTTGGCAGGGGAGTGGTCTATGGCTACACCTTC. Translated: CASSFGRGVVYGYTF. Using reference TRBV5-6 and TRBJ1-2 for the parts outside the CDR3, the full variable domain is DAGVTQSPTHLIKTRGQQVTLRCSPKSGHDTVSWYQQALGQGPQFIFQYYEEEERQRGNFPDRFSGHQFPNYSSELNVNALLLGDSALYLCASSFGRGVVYGYTFGSGTRLTVV.

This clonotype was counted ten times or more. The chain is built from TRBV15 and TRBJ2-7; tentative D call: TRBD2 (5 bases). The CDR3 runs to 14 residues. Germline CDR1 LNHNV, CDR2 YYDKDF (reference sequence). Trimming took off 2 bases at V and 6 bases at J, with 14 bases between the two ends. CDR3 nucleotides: TGTGCCACCAGCAGATCCAGAGGGAGTGGCGAGCAGTACTTC. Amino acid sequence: CATSRSRGSGEQYF.

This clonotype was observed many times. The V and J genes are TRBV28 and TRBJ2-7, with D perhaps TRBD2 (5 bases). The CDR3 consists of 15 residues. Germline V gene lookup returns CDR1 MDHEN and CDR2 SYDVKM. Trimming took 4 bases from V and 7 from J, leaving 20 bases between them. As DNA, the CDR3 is TGTGCCAGCAGTTGGGGTGGAGGTCTACTTGTTGAGCAGTACTTC. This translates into CASSWGGGLLVEQYF.

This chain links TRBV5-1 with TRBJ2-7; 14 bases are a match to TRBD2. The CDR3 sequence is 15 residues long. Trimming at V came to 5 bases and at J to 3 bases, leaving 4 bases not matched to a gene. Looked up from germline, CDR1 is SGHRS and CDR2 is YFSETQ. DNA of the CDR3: TGCGCCAGCAGGCGGACTAGCGGGAGGATCTACGAGCAGTACTTC. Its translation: CASRRTSGRIYEQYF.

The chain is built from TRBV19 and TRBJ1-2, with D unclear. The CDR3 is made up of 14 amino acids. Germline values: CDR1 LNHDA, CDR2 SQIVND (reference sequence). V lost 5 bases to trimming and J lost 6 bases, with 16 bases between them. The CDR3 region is CASSSGWRSDGYTF. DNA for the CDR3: TGTGCCAGTAGTTCCGGGTGGAGGAGTGATGGCTACACCTTC.